The rows below give T cell receptor beta chains drawn from one sample of a study of identical twins. TCRdb independently ran MiXCR on the 5' RACE reads; one entry per CDR3 protein. The sample lists about 530,000 distinct CDR3 sequences, roughly 15% seen once, with around 0.48% in the top ten. This sample also belongs to another study, concerning yellow fever vaccine responses in identical twins.

The specimen was CD4+ T cells sorted from blood. These receptor sequences come from a woman under 30 in good health. The CDR3 runs from the conserved cysteine through the conserved F or W. Fields, in order: V gene, J gene, D gene, CDR3 length, clone size, CDR3 protein, CDR3 DNA. D genes are given only for firm matches. Clone size is not always given. Where it is, it says once, few, many or a class for expanded clones.

TRBV5-1	TRBJ2-1	NA	16	NA	CASSFMSGLRYNEQFF	TGCGCCAGCAGCTTTATGAGTGGACTGAGATACAATGAGCAGTTCTTC
TRBV29-1	TRBJ1-1	NA	13	few	CSVGVLRGTEAFF	TGCAGCGTTGGGGTTCTGAGGGGCACTGAAGCTTTCTTT
TRBV12-3/TRBV12-4	TRBJ2-3	NA	13	once	CASRRDGTDTQYF	TGTGCCAGCAGAAGGGACGGGACAGATACGCAGTATTTT
TRBV5-1	TRBJ2-1	TRBD2	13	NA	CASRTSGSIEQFF	TGCGCCAGCAGGACTAGCGGGAGTATCGAGCAGTTCTTC
TRBV5-6	TRBJ2-1	TRBD2	15	few	CASSYWSSGYNEQFF	TGTGCCAGCAGCTACTGGTCTAGCGGGTACAATGAGCAGTTCTTC
TRBV7-9	TRBJ2-7	NA	13	NA	CASSYGQDYEQYF	TGTGCCAGCAGCTACGGACAAGACTACGAGCAGTACTTC
TRBV5-1	TRBJ2-3	NA	16	NA	CASSLVRGARLDTQYF	TGCGCCAGCAGCTTGGTTAGGGGCGCGAGGTTGGATACGCAGTATTTT
TRBV20-1	TRBJ2-5	TRBD2	15	NA	CSALSGRAPQETQYF	TGCAGTGCCCTTAGCGGGAGGGCCCCACAAGAGACCCAGTACTTC
TRBV18	TRBJ1-5	NA	19	NA	CASSPQKTSGGASNQPQHF	TGTGCCAGCTCACCACAAAAAACTTCAGGAGGAGCTAGCAATCAGCCCCAGCATTTT
TRBV12-3/TRBV12-4	TRBJ2-1	NA	13	few	CASSFTPDKEQFF	TGTGCCAGCAGTTTTACCCCCGACAAAGAGCAGTTCTTC
TRBV7-9	TRBJ2-1	TRBD2	14	NA	CASSYASGANEQFF	TGTGCCAGCAGCTATGCTAGCGGGGCTAATGAGCAGTTCTTC
TRBV6-1	TRBJ1-2	NA	12	NA	CASSDTGYGYTF	TGTGCCAGCAGTGATACCGGCTATGGCTACACCTTC
TRBV10-2	TRBJ1-1	NA	8	NA	CAKHEAFF	TGCGCCAAACATGAAGCTTTCTTT
TRBV3-1	TRBJ1-1	TRBD1	16	NA	CASSHRDRGPGHEAFF	TGTGCCAGCAGCCACAGGGACAGAGGCCCGGGGCATGAAGCTTTCTTT
TRBV12-3/TRBV12-4	TRBJ2-3	TRBD2	15	many	CASSPGTRATDTQYF	TGTGCCAGCAGCCCCGGGACTAGAGCCACAGATACGCAGTATTTT
TRBV28	TRBJ1-2	NA	10	NA	CASSSLSYTF	TGTGCCAGCAGTTCCCTTAGCTACACCTTC
TRBV2	TRBJ2-1	TRBD1	14	NA	CASSGDRGRNEQFF	TGTGCCAGCAGTGGGGACAGGGGAAGGAATGAGCAGTTCTTC